This entry describes one TCR beta chain. What this receptor recognizes is not known. Base-call qualities are not available, and no considerably larger clone is one nucleotide away. V is reduced by 1 base and J by 7 bases, leaving a spacing of 8 bases between them. Looking up the germline V gene (reference sequence) yields CDR1 LGHDT and CDR2 YNNKEL. Including the terminal cysteine and phenylalanine, the CDR3 comprises 12 residues. Only the CDR3 DNA is retained, 36 bases long and in frame from the first base. TCRbeta CDR3 regions were amplified from genomic DNA using the immunoSEQ Assay, a bias-controlled multiplex PCR. In the original analysis: Nucleated cell counts per sample were estimated from amplification of reference gene primers within the assay. Sequence reads were collapsed and filtered to measure the absolute abundance of every unique TCRbeta CDR3 rearrangement. For each sample, productive Simpson clonality was calculated as the square root of Simpson's diversity index over productive rearrangements. Here the immuneACCESS table is served through TCRdb, limited to in-frame sequences with V and J called. Missing clones are a known gap in these copies; in checked studies unresolved V genes cover under half, and the rest lacks a known reason. V and J calls and clone size are those listed in that table; D and trimming were worked out from the DNA. In this sample the table shows 35,000 to 55,000 clones, 75% to 90% of which occur a single time. The top ten constitute approximately 5.1% of the sample.

Whole blood was collected in K2EDTA tubes by collaborating institutions according to the institutions' own protocols. For TCRbeta analysis, collaborators shipped samples in one of three forms: frozen whole blood, isolated PBMCs, or DNA extracted from either of those sample types. The entry originates in a study of blood T cell repertoires in COVID-19 (dated by TCRdb to 2018 to 2020). Regarding the complete study: Samples covering the acute and convalescent phases of COVID-19 were provided by collaborators in the United States, Italy and Spain. A freely available public database, intended as a resource for researchers studying the immune response to SARS-CoV-2, is where the repertoires were released. The prospective study material was composed of cDNA or gDNA derived from T cells, B-cell-depleted T cells, or PBMCs. Where HLA class I and class II types were available, the types were taken from metadata supplied by the sample provider, not from assay-based typing. The samples were drawn from the first 160 participants of the ongoing ImmuneRACE study and from 950 to 1,500 subjects provided by 6 global collaborators. Deeply sampled blood TCRbeta repertoires from subjects exposed to, actively infected with, or recovered from COVID-19 were included in the dataset. The sample metadata nearly always contained a de-identified subject ID, COVID-19 status, age in years and sex. Overall study results and their limits: The amount of clinical and demographic metadata varied by source and participant and was provided uncurated.

Sequenced material: peripheral blood. The clonotype was recovered from a human donor in a cohort sampled during active COVID-19. In this chain, TRBV3-1 (or the pseudogene TRBV3-2) is recombined with TRBJ2-7, with no confident D gene call. The CDR3 reads CASSQVVGEQYF. The DNA sequence reads TGTGCCAGCAGCCAAGTGGTCGGGGAGCAGTACTTC.